The text below deals with one TCR beta chain. What this receptor recognizes is not known. No base quality information exists; no much larger clone differs at one position. The sample belongs to a study of T cell repertoires in ileal Crohn's disease (dated by TCRdb to 2018 to 2020). With respect to the entire study: The median duration of disease was approximately eight years, and at the time of surgery 30% to 35% of patients were active smokers. Surgery was performed for a complication in all patients, with stricturing disease in about 61% and penetrating disease in 39%. Roughly half of the patients were given postoperative therapy, with 11 to 12 receiving thiopurines and approximately 17 receiving anti-TNF agents. A prospective multicentre cohort supplied the roughly 57 Crohn's disease patients whose TCR repertoires were analysed. The study was conducted in parallel with a multicentre cohort built to find predictors of early endoscopic recurrence after ileocolonic resection. Endoscopic postoperative recurrence was defined as a Rutgeerts score above i0. A total of about 170 mucosal samples from some 60 patients were sequenced, with samples obtained at several locations on the surgical specimen and at postoperative endoscopy. Overall study results and their limits: Only a subgroup of patients, of unstated size, had their mucosal CD4 and CD8 T cells sorted and sequenced. A significantly higher proportion of clonal expansions was observed in active smokers at surgery than in non-smokers (approximately 26% vs 20%, p=0.02). Higher high-frequency clone percentages at surgery were associated with endoscopic recurrence; all patients with clonality above 26.8% (18/57) had recurrence. Sorted CD8 T cells carried more high-frequency clones than CD4 T cells, suggesting mucosal expansions were mainly CD8.

For commercial TCRB immunosequencing, about 500 nanograms of biopsy DNA were submitted for each sample. A two-step, amplification bias-controlled multiplex PCR was used by Adaptive Biotechnology to amplify CDR3 regions from genomic DNA. In the first PCR, primers covered every V and J gene segment, and in the second PCR, barcodes and Illumina adapters were added. CDR3 libraries were sequenced on an Illumina instrument. The original pipeline was this. The analysis used both the pipelines supplied by the vendor and custom analysis of the raw data in R/Bioconductor with R version 3.3.0. Clonality, which ranges from 0 to 1, was calculated as the inverse of the normalised Shannon entropy across all productive clones. The repertoire share taken up by the top 100 clones defined high-frequency clones, and only clones that passed a 95% confidence test were kept. Overlap between samples was measured with the Morisita-Horn index, while repertoire diversity was measured with the Simpson index. Entries here come from immuneACCESS through TCRdb and include only in-frame sequences with V and J called. Some clones fail to appear in such tables; in the studies checked, an unresolved V gene covers under half of the shortfall, and the cause of the remainder is unknown. For V, J and clone size, that table is used; D and trimming come from the DNA. The sample yields some 27,000 clones; just under 80% were counted once. The ten most abundant clones make up roughly 19% of the sample.

Adults with ileal or ileocolonic Crohn's disease and an indication for ileocolonic resection were eligible for inclusion. Whole ileal mucosal biopsies were stored frozen at -80°C before DNA extraction. Genomic DNA was isolated from frozen whole biopsies using a TRizol-based method, and the DNA was quantified with a NanoDrop 2000 spectrophotometer. There are 12 amino acids in the CDR3, from cysteine to phenylalanine inclusive. Only the CDR3 part of the read is kept: 36 bases, read in frame from the first base. V is cut back by 6 bases and J by 2 bases, with 3 bases in the junction unmatched. From the germline V gene, CDR1 is SQVTM and CDR2 is ANQGSEA.

The sequence joins TRBV29-1 to TRBJ2-7; 8 bases in the junction line up with TRBD2. The material sequenced was ileal tissue. The TCR originated in an adult with Crohn's disease. The nucleotides are TGCAGCGTCGGGGGGGGAACCTACGAGCAGTACTTC. Translated, it gives CSVGGGTYEQYF.